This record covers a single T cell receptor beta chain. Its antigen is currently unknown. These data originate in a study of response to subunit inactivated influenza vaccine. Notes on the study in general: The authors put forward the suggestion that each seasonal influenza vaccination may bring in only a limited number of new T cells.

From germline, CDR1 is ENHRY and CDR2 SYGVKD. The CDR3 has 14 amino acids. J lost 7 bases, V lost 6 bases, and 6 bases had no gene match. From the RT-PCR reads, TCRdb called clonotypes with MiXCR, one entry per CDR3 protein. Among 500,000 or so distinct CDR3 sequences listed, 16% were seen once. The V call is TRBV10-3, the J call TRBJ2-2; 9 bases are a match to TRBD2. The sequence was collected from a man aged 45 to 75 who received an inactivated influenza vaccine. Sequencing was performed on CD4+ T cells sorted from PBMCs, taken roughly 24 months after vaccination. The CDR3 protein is CAISAGLASGELFF. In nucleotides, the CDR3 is TGTGCCATCAGCGCGGGACTAGCTAGCGGGGAGCTGTTTTTT.